A single sample is the source of the 22 T cell receptor beta chains below, sequenced in a study of read filtering for tumor transcriptome and immune sequencing. This library used 300 to 500 ng RNA and molecular barcoded adaptors spanning alpha/delta and beta/gamma chains. TCRdb reprocessed the reads via MiXCR and lists one record per CDR3 protein. The sample has around 130,000 distinct CDR3 sequences; 10% to 15% are singletons. Material for sequencing was a population of CD138-negative cells sorted from bone marrow. The receptors shown here come from a donor aged 40 or over with multiple myeloma.

Concerning this clonotype itself: A much larger clone lies one base from this, so it may be a read error. V gene TRBV7-9 combines with J gene TRBJ2-3, with D perhaps TRBD2 (5 bases). Germline-derived CDR1 and CDR2 are SEHNR and FQNEAQ (reference sequence). CDR3 length equals 13 residues. The CDR3 reads CAGSLSAGDTQYF. The DNA of the CDR3 is TGTGCCGGCAGCTTAAGTGCGGGAGATACGCAGTATTTT.

In regard to this clonotype: It may be a read error: a sequence one base away is much more abundant. Because it lacks the conserved phenylalanine or tryptophan at the end, this CDR3 is likely a read error. DNA for the CDR3: TGTGCCAGCAGCTTAGCGACACAGGGGAAGGCTGAAGCTTTCTTA. This sequence encodes CASSLATQGKAEAFL. The gene calls are TRBV7-9 and TRBJ1-1; 7 bases are shared with TRBD1. Trimming at V came to 0 bases and at J to 6 bases, leaving 7 bases not matched to a gene. The CDR3 loop spans 15 amino acids. Germline CDR1 and CDR2: SEHNR and FQNEAQ (reference sequence).

This clonotype came up many times. V and J are TRBV20-1 and TRBJ1-2, with D possibly being TRBD1 (6 bases). In germline, CDR1 is DFQATT, CDR2 SNEGSKA (reference sequence). Trimming stripped 1 base from V and 4 bases from J, with 25 bases between. The length of the CDR3 is 18 residues. The CDR3 loop is CSARGLRDNRDYTYGYTF. CDR3 coding DNA: TGCAGTGCTAGAGGCCTCCGGGACAACCGGGATTACACCTATGGCTACACCTTC.

Comment on this clonotype: A much larger clone lies one base from this, so it may be a read error. V is TRBV7-2 and J is TRBJ2-3; no clear D. Between the trimmed V and J ends, which lost 2 bases and 1 base, there was a span of 13 bases. Germline V gene lookup returns CDR1 SGHTA and CDR2 FQGNSA. The CDR3 covers 16 residues. CDR3 loop: CASSLSRRYGTDTQYF. The CDR3 region has the DNA TGTGCCAGCAGCTTAAGTCGCAGGTACGGCACAGATACGCAGTATTTT.

As concerns this clonotype: Being one base from a much bigger clone, this may be a read error. The chain employs TRBV6-1 and TRBJ1-1; 7 bases line up with TRBD1. The CDR3 has 15 amino acids. With 3 bases clipped from V and 2 bases from J, the junction kept 6 bases outside the gene matches. Germline CDR1 MNHNS, CDR2 SASEGT. The CDR3 loop reads CASSEPRGINTEAFF. The CDR3 DNA reads TGTGCCAGCAGTGAGCCCAGGGGGATAAACACTGAAGCTTTCTTT.

This clonotype was detected many times. This chain joins TRBV14 and TRBJ2-2; D is possibly TRBD1 (5 bases). Trimming stripped 3 bases from V and 8 bases from J, with 13 bases between. The CDR3 sequence is 14 residues long. The germline V gene has CDR1 SGHDN and CDR2 FVKESK. The CDR3 is CASSQNPGSGELFF. CDR3 DNA: TGTGCCAGCAGCCAGAACCCAGGGTCAGGGGAGCTGTTTTTT.

This clonotype was seen at least ten times. J is TRBJ1-6 and V is TRBV19; TRBD1 agrees at 7 bases. Germline loops: CDR1 LNHDA, CDR2 SQIVND (reference sequence). The junction had 14 bases not matched to a gene; V was cut back by 7 bases and J by 8 bases. CDR3 length: 16 amino acids. The CDR3 is CASTPSPGQNHSPLHF. CDR3 sequence (DNA): TGTGCCAGTACCCCTAGTCCGGGACAGAATCATTCACCCCTCCACTTT.

This clonotype was found many times. This chain connects TRBV20-1 to TRBJ1-1, with no clear D. The CDR3 length is 12 residues. Trimming shortened V by 3 bases and J by 3 bases, and 8 bases separated the two germline ends. Germline-derived CDR1 and CDR2 are DFQATT and SNEGSKA (reference sequence). The CDR3 sequence is CSASMWDTEAFF. CDR3 coding DNA: TGCAGTGCTAGTATGTGGGACACTGAAGCTTTCTTT.

In its sample, this clonotype was seen many times. The CDR3 region is CASSRQGAGITSEQFF. The DNA for the CDR3 is TGTGCCAGCAGCCGCCAAGGAGCTGGTATTACAAGTGAGCAGTTCTTC. The chain is built from TRBV7-2 and TRBJ2-1; D uncertain. Per germline, CDR1 SGHTA and CDR2 FQGNSA. CDR3 length: 16 residues. Trimming cost V 5 bases and J 9 bases, with 23 bases left between them.

This clonotype was detected ten times or more. The chain recombines TRBV29-1 with TRBJ2-3; D ambiguous. Germline V gene lookup returns CDR1 SQVTM and CDR2 ANQGSEA. The CDR3 runs to 12 residues. The ends were cut back, 1 base at V and 4 bases at J, with 6 bases in the middle. The CDR3 reads CSVEGFADTQYF. The CDR3 region has the DNA TGCAGCGTTGAAGGGTTTGCAGATACGCAGTATTTT.

This clonotype was seen only a few times. It may be a read error: a sequence one base away is much more abundant. V is TRBV6-1 and J is TRBJ2-1; D tentatively reads TRBD1 or TRBD2 (6 bases each). The CDR3 runs 17 residues. Germline V gene sequence: CDR1 MNHNS, CDR2 SASEGT. In DNA form, the CDR3 reads TGTGCCAGCAGTTCCTGGGGGCTAGCGAAATTCTACAATGCGCAGTTCTTC. Protein sequence: CASSSWGLAKFYNAQFF.

This clonotype was picked up many times. The genes are TRBV7-9 and TRBJ1-5; weak D call: TRBD1 (6 bases). The V end was cut by 5 bases, the J end by 0 bases, with 8 bases between. Germline loops: CDR1 SEHNR, CDR2 FQNEAQ (reference sequence). This CDR3 is 14 amino acids long. This CDR3 is CASSGGLSNQPQHF. CDR3 coding DNA: TGTGCCAGCAGCGGGGGCCTTAGCAATCAGCCCCAGCATTTT.

The table lists this clonotype with many counts. The rearrangement links TRBV20-1 to TRBJ1-5; D not certain. There are 15 residues in the CDR3. Germline V gene lookup returns CDR1 DFQATT and CDR2 SNEGSKA (reference sequence). The V and J ends lost 0 bases and 0 bases respectively, with 9 bases between them. The CDR3 nucleotides are TGCAGTGCTAGAGATCGAGTAAATAGCAATCAGCCCCAGCATTTT. As protein: CSARDRVNSNQPQHF.

The gene calls are TRBV7-2 and TRBJ2-5; D remains unclear. CDR1 is SGHTA and CDR2 is FQGNSA in the germline V gene. Trimming removed 3 bases from V and 2 bases from J, with 10 bases in between. The CDR3 runs 14 residues. The CDR3 DNA sequence: TGTGCCAGCAGCTTCCGGGTACGACAAGAGACCCAGTACTTC. Its translation is CASSFRVRQETQYF.

This clonotype showed up many times. The V call is TRBV12-3 or TRBV12-4, the J call TRBJ2-4; D is undetermined. There are 14 residues in the CDR3. Trimming removed 1 base from V and 0 bases from J, with 4 bases in between. CDR3 in amino acids: CASSLGLAKNIQYF. The DNA for the CDR3 is TGTGCCAGCAGTTTAGGGTTAGCCAAAAACATTCAGTACTTC.

In regard to this clonotype: A much larger clone lies one base from this, so it may be a read error. The rearrangement joins TRBV2 to TRBJ2-5; the match to TRBD1 covers 9 bases. CDR1 is SNHLY, CDR2 FYNNEI, per germline. The CDR3 is 16 amino acids. The chain's CDR3 is CASSGDRAGGQETQDF. The CDR3 DNA reads as TGTGCCAGCAGTGGGGACAGGGCCGGAGGCCAAGAGACCCAGGACTTC. Full variable domain (outside the CDR3, taken from reference TRBV2 and TRBJ2-5): EPEVTQTPSHQVTQMGQEVILRCVPISNHLYFYWYRQILGQKVEFLVSFYNNEISEKSEIFDDQFSVERPDGSNFTLKIRSTKLEDSAMYFCASSGDRAGGQETQDFGPGTRLLVL.

This clonotype was seen repeatedly, ten times or more. V gene TRBV5-4 combines with J gene TRBJ1-3; D is unclear. This CDR3 has 15 residues. CDR1 is SGHNT, CDR2 YYREEE, per germline (reference sequence). CDR3 region: CPPHHGVNSGNTIYF. Here the CDR3 DNA reads TGTCCCCCCCATCACGGCGTGAACTCTGGAAACACCATATATTTT.

This clonotype turned up a few times. The chain joins TRBV28 to TRBJ2-1, with TRBD2 matching 10 bases. The CDR3 contains 16 residues. V trimming: 6 bases; J trimming: 5 bases; junction bases outside the gene matches: 10. The germline gives CDR1 MDHEN, CDR2 SYDVKM. CDR3: CASRKAPSGSDNEQFF. CDR3 in DNA: TGTGCCAGCAGAAAGGCCCCTAGCGGGAGCGACAATGAGCAGTTCTTC.

In regard to this clonotype: This may come from a read error, since a much larger clone is one base off. Given the absence of the conserved phenylalanine or tryptophan at the CDR3 end, a read error is likely. V usage is TRBV6-1 and J usage is TRBJ1-5, with D possibly TRBD1 on 5 matching bases. Per the germline V gene, CDR1 is MNHNS and CDR2 is SASEGT. The CDR3 sequence is 13 residues long. Trimming stripped 4 bases from V and 7 bases from J, with 11 bases between. Here the CDR3 reads CASSADSPQPQHL. The DNA of the CDR3 is TGTGCCAGCAGTGCTGACAGTCCCCAGCCCCAGCATCTT.

This clonotype was observed once. A read error may be the cause here, since a much bigger clone is one base away. V usage is TRBV4-1 and J usage is TRBJ2-3, with 10 nucleotides matching TRBD2. The CDR3 contains 21 residues. Germline assignment: CDR1 MGHRA and CDR2 YSYEKL. This CDR3 reads CACSQDRASGSRVSETDTQYF. For the CDR3, the DNA is TGCGCCTGCAGCCAAGATCGGGCTAGCGGGAGTCGGGTATCAGAAACAGATACGCAGTATTTT.

The table lists this clonotype with a few counts. The rearrangement joins TRBV10-3 to TRBJ2-2; 9 bases are shared with TRBD1. This CDR3 is built from 14 residues. Germline trimming cut 11 bases from V and 7 bases from J; bases unmatched to any gene: 11. The germline V gene encodes CDR1 ENHRY and CDR2 SYGVKD. The CDR3 loop reads CAVNPGQGNGELFF. The CDR3, as DNA: TGTGCCGTTAACCCGGGACAGGGTAACGGGGAGCTGTTTTTT.

For this clonotype: Just one base apart from a much larger clone, this may be a read error. The CDR3 does not end in the conserved phenylalanine or tryptophan, so this is likely a read error. The chain joins TRBV24-1 to TRBJ2-1; D uncertain. Germline values: CDR1 KGHDR, CDR2 SFDVKD. V was trimmed by 4 bases and J by 6 bases, leaving 12 bases between them. The length of the CDR3 is 14 residues. The CDR3 reads CATSENPDRNEQFS. Here the CDR3 DNA reads TGTGCCACCAGTGAAAACCCGGACCGCAATGAGCAGTTCTCC.